This TCR beta chain is from a study of cytomegalovirus exposure and HLA in healthy donors. Trimming took off 6 bases at V and 3 bases at J, with 15 bases between the two ends. The CDR3 loop spans 15 amino acids. Germline assignment: CDR1 MNHEY and CDR2 SMNVEV (reference sequence). The study ran its PCR with 60 Vbeta and 13 Jbeta primers. This table comes from immunoSEQ multiplex PCR, and its TCRdb copy is limited to in-frame clones, with some not included. The profile shows approximately 150,000 clones, 61% of them singletons. This clone was observed once. The sequenced sample consisted of PBMCs. The TCR comes from a male donor in good health and CMV-seronegative. This chain links TRBV27 with TRBJ2-1, with D possibly matching TRBD1 (5 bases). CDR3 loop: CASRSSGSGYNEQFF. The DNA of the CDR3 is TGTGCCAGCAGAAGTTCAGGGTCCGGCTACAATGAGCAGTTCTTC.